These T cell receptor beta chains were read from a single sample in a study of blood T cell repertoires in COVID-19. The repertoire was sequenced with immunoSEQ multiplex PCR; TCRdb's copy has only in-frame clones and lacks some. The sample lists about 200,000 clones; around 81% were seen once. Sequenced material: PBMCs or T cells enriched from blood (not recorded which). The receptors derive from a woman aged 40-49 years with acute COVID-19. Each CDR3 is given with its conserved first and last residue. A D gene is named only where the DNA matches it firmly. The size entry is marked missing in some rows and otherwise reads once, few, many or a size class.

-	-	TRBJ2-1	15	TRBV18	TGTGCCAGCTCACCACGGCAGGGGTCGGTCAATGAGCAGTTCTTC	CASSPRQGSVNEQFF
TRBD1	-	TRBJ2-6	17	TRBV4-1	TGCGCCAGCAGCCACATAACAGGGGGAATTGGGGCCAACGTCCTGACTTTC	CASSHITGGIGANVLTF
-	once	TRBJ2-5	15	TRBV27	TGTGCCAGCAGTTTACTCGGGTTAGGACAAGAGACCCAGTACTTC	CASSLLGLGQETQYF
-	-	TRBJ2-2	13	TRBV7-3	TGTGCCAGCAGCTTATCTGGGCCCGGGGAGCTGTTTTTT	CASSLSGPGELFF
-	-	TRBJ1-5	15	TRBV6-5	TGTGCCAGCAGTCCCAAGCAGGGGCAGGGACAGCCCCAGCATTTT	CASSPKQGQGQPQHF
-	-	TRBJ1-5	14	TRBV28	TGTGCCAGCAGCCAGCCAGGGAAGAATCAGCCCCAGCATTTT	CASSQPGKNQPQHF
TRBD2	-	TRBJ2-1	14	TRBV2	TGTGCCAGAGGAGGGAGGGCATCCTACAATGAGCAGTTCTTC	CARGGRASYNEQFF
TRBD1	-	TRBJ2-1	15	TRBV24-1	TGTGCCACCAGTGATCGATGGACAGGGCGCAATGAGCAGTTCTTC	CATSDRWTGRNEQFF
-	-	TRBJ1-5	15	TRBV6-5	TGTGCCAGCAGTTACGCGCAGGGGAACAATCAGCCCCAGCATTTT	CASSYAQGNNQPQHF
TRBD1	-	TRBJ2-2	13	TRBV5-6	TGTGCCAGCAGACCGGGACAGATCGGGGAGCTGTTTTTT	CASRPGQIGELFF
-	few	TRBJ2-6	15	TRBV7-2	TGTGCCAGCAGCCCCCGGGGTCGGGGGGCCAACGTCCTGACTTTC	CASSPRGRGANVLTF
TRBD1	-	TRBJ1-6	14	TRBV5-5	TGTGCCAGCAGCGTCGACAGGGGGCTGTCACCCCTCCACTTT	CASSVDRGLSPLHF
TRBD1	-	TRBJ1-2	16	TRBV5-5	TGTGCCAGCAGCCCATCCCGGGACAGAGGTGACTATGGCTACACCTTC	CASSPSRDRGDYGYTF
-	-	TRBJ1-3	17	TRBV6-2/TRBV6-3	TGTGCCAGCAGTTATGCAGTCACAGGACGTTCGGGAAACACCATATATTTT	CASSYAVTGRSGNTIYF
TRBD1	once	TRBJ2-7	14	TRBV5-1	TGCGCCAGCAGCAACGGACAGGGGTTGCGGGAGCAGTACTTC	CASSNGQGLREQYF
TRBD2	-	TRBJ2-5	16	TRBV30	TGTGCCTGGAGACGCGTCGGGACTAGCGGCCAAGAGACCCAGTACTTC	CAWRRVGTSGQETQYF
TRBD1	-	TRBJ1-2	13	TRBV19	TGTGCCAGTACCGGACAGGGGGTAGATGGCTACACCTTC	CASTGQGVDGYTF
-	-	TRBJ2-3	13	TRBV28	TGTGCCAGCAGTTTATGGACAGCAGATACGCAGTATTTT	CASSLWTADTQYF
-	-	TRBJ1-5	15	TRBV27	TGTGCCAGCAGTTCCAGGGTTCAGGGGAATCAGCCCCAGCATTTT	CASSSRVQGNQPQHF
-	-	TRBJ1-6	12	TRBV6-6	TGTGCCAGCAGGGACTCCTCCGGAACCCTCCACTTT	CASRDSSGTLHF
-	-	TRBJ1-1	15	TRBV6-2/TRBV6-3	TGTGCCAGCAGTTACGGTCTAGGCAGCTACACTGAAGCTTTCTTT	CASSYGLGSYTEAFF
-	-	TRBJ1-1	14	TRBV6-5	TGTGCCAGCCGAACGGGACACCTGAACACTGAAGCTTTCTTT	CASRTGHLNTEAFF
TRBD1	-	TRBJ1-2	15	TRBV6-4	TGTGCCAGCAGTCCCGGGACAGGGGCCAACTATGGCTACACCTTC	CASSPGTGANYGYTF
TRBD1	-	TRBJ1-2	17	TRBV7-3	TGTGCCAGCAGCTTAATCCCGGTTGGGACAGTAAACTATGGCTACACCTTC	CASSLIPVGTVNYGYTF
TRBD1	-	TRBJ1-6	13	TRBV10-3	TGTGCCATCGGGGCCACAGGGGGCAAACCCCTCCACTTT	CAIGATGGKPLHF
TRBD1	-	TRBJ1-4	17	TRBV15	TGTGCCACCAGCAGAGAAATCATCGGGACAGGCGGTGAAAAACTGTTTTTT	CATSREIIGTGGEKLFF
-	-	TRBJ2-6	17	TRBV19	TGTGCCAGTAGTTACCTCTCGACAGTCCTTGGGGCCAACGTCCTGACTTTC	CASSYLSTVLGANVLTF
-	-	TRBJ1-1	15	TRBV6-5	TGTGCCAGCAGTTCCCCGACAGCTTTGAACACTGAAGCTTTCTTT	CASSSPTALNTEAFF
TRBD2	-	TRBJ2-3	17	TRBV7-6	TGTGCCAGCAGCCTAAAGGCTAGCGGGGGCTTCACAGATACGCAGTATTTT	CASSLKASGGFTDTQYF
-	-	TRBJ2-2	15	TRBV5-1	TGCGCCAGCAGCTTGGGACAGACAGTCACCGGGGAGCTGTTTTTT	CASSLGQTVTGELFF
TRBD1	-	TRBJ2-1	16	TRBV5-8	TGTGCCAGCAGGGGTGGAGCAGGGGGCTCCTACAATGAGCAGTTCTTC	CASRGGAGGSYNEQFF
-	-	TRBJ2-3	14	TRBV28	TGTGCCAGCAGTCTAGGGGGGGTCACAGATACGCAGTATTTT	CASSLGGVTDTQYF
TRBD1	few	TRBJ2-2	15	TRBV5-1	TGCGCCAGCAGCCTAGACAGGGCAAACACCGGGGAGCTGTTTTTT	CASSLDRANTGELFF
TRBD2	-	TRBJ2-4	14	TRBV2	TGTGCCAGCATGAGAGGGACTAACCTAAACATTCAGTACTTC	CASMRGTNLNIQYF